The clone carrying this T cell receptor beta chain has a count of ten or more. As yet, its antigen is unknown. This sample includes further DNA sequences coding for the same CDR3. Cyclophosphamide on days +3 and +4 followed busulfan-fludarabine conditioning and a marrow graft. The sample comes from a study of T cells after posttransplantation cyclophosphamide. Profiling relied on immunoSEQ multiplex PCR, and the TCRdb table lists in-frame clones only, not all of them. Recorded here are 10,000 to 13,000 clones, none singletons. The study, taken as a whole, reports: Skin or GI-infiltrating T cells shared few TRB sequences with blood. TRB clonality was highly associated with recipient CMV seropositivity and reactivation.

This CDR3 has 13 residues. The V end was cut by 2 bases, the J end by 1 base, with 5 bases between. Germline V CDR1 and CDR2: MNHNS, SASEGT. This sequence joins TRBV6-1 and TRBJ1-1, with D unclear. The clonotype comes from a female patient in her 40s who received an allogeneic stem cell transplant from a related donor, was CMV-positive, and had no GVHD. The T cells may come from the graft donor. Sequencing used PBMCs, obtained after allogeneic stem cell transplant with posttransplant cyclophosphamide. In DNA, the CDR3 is TGTGCCAGCAGTGAAACTGGGAACACTGAAGCTTTCTTT. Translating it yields CASSETGNTEAFF.